One sample yielded the 3 T cell receptor beta chains listed below, sequenced in a study of OX40 agonist ivuxolimab in advanced cancers. Data came from immunoSEQ multiplex PCR; TCRdb stores just in-frame clones and leaves some out. The table has about 84,000 clones, roughly nine tenths seen once. Here the sequenced sample was CD4+ or CD8+ T cells sorted from blood, taken in a trial of the OX40 agonist ivuxolimab. These receptors were obtained from an adult with an advanced solid tumor such as melanoma, head and neck, liver or kidney cancer.

The chain couples TRBV20-1 to TRBJ1-2; a weak D match, TRBD1 (5 bases). Trimming shortened V by 4 bases and J by 12 bases, and 15 bases separated the two germline ends. The CDR3 runs to 11 residues. The germline V gene has CDR1 DFQATT and CDR2 SNEGSKA (reference sequence). This CDR3 reads CSAKTGDRNTF. CDR3 nucleotide sequence: TGCAGTGCTAAAACAGGTGACCGAAACACCTTC.

The chain links TRBV7-9 to TRBJ2-5; 10 bases agree with TRBD2. Germline V gene lookup returns CDR1 SEHNR and CDR2 FQNEAQ (reference sequence). This CDR3 is built from 15 residues. V dropped 4 bases and J dropped 5; count of bases not matched to a gene: 7. The CDR3 nucleotides are TGTGCCAGCAGCTGGATAGCGGGGGGCCCGGAGACCCAGTACTTC. Translated: CASSWIAGGPETQYF. Using reference TRBV7-9 and TRBJ2-5 for the parts outside the CDR3, the full variable domain is DTGVSQNPRHKITKRGQNVTFRCDPISEHNRLYWYRQTLGQGPEFLTYFQNEAQLEKSRLLSDRFSAERPKGSFSTLEIQRTEQGDSAMYLCASSWIAGGPETQYFGPGTRLLVL.

The J gene is TRBJ2-7, the V gene TRBV29-1; a possible D gene is TRBD1 (6 bases). CDR1 is SQVTM, CDR2 ANQGSEA, per germline. Trimming pared 4 bases from V and 5 bases from J, leaving 12 bases between. This CDR3 region has 12 residues. CDR3 coding DNA: TGCAGCGTTGCCCAGGGGTTCGACGAGCAGTACTTC. This codes for CSVAQGFDEQYF.